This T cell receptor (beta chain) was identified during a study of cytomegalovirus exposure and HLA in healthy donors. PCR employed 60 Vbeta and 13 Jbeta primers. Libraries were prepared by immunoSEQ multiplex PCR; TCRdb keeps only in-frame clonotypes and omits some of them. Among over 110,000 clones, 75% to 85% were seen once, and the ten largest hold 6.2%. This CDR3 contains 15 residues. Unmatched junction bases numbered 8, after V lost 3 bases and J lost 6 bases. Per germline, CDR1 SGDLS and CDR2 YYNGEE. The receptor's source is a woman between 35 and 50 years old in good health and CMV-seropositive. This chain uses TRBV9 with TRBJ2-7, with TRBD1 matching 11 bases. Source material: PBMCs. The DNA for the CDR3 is TGTGCCAGCAGCGCCCGGACAGGGGGCGCTTCCGAGCAGTACTTC. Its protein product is CASSARTGGASEQYF.